Each of the 31 T cell receptor beta chains below was sequenced from the same sample in a study of identical twins. From the 5' RACE reads, TCRdb called clonotypes with MiXCR, one entry per CDR3 protein. The data show around 1.7 million distinct CDR3 sequences, about 32% seen once. The sequenced sample was cord blood. Every receptor here comes from a newborn girl in good health.

This clonotype has a handful of counts. This chain uses TRBV29-1 with TRBJ1-3; unclear D gene. Germline V gives CDR1 SQVTM, CDR2 ANQGSEA. Trimming stripped 0 bases from V and 6 bases from J, with 12 bases between. The CDR3 extends over 14 amino acids. Here the CDR3 DNA reads TGCAGCGTTGAAGATCCGGGGTGGGAAAACACCATATATTTT. This sequence encodes CSVEDPGWENTIYF.

V gene TRBV9 combines with J gene TRBJ2-1; 8 nucleotides agree with TRBD2. Germline V CDR1 and CDR2: SGDLS, YYNGEE. Unmatched junction bases numbered 4, after V lost 0 bases and J lost 5 bases. The CDR3 length is 15 residues. For the CDR3, the DNA is TGTGCCAGCAGCGTAGCGGGGGGGCAGCACAATGAGCAGTTCTTC. Its protein is CASSVAGGQHNEQFF.

The table lists this clonotype with a few counts. The CDR3 protein is CSAPSSGSSNEQFF. The CDR3 coding sequence is TGCAGTGCTCCGTCTAGCGGGAGTTCCAATGAGCAGTTCTTC. This chain joins TRBV20-1 and TRBJ2-1, with 10 bases matching TRBD2. V shed 5 bases, J shed 6 bases, and the junction held 7 bases outside the gene matches. The CDR3 contains 14 residues. The V gene's germline CDR1 is DFQATT and CDR2 SNEGSKA (reference sequence).

The V and J genes are TRBV20-1 and TRBJ2-7; TRBD2 matches 7 bases. Trimming cost V 0 bases and J 0 bases; bases outside gene matches: 5. Per the germline V gene, CDR1 is DFQATT and CDR2 is SNEGSKA (reference sequence). This CDR3 spans 15 amino acids. The CDR3: CSARDSWTSSYEQYF. The CDR3 DNA sequence: TGCAGTGCTAGAGATTCCTGGACTAGCTCCTACGAGCAGTACTTC.

This chain joins TRBV20-1 and TRBJ2-5; TRBD2 might be the D (6 bases). V was shortened by 0 bases and J by 2 bases, with 16 bases between the two germline ends. The V gene's germline CDR1 is DFQATT and CDR2 SNEGSKA (reference sequence). This CDR3 has 16 amino acids. The CDR3 loop reads CSARDPPTSRQETQYF. The CDR3 DNA reads as TGCAGTGCTAGAGACCCCCCGACTAGTAGACAAGAGACCCAGTACTTC.

This sequence joins TRBV5-1 and TRBJ2-7; 7 nucleotides line up with TRBD2. In germline, CDR1 is SGHRS, CDR2 YFSETQ. There are 15 residues in the CDR3. The junction had 11 bases not matched to a gene; V was cut back by 5 bases and J by 3 bases. CDR3 amino acids: CASSPLAAVGYEQYF. CDR3 DNA: TGCGCCAGCAGTCCTCTAGCGGCCGTTGGCTACGAGCAGTACTTC.

This chain connects TRBV29-1 to TRBJ2-3; 8 nucleotides line up with TRBD2. Germline V gene sequence: CDR1 SQVTM, CDR2 ANQGSEA. V shed 5 bases, J shed 0 bases, and the junction held 25 bases outside the gene matches. This CDR3 is 21 amino acids long. CDR3 DNA sequence: TGCAGCGTTAAAGGCAGTTTGGGACTAGTGGGAGGCGCGATAAGCACAGATACGCAGTATTTT. Its translation is CSVKGSLGLVGGAISTDTQYF.

This clonotype occurred a few times. This chain uses TRBV18 with TRBJ2-3, with a possible D match to TRBD1 (6 bases). Trimming removed 3 bases at V and 7 bases at J, with 8 bases between. Germline lookup yields CDR1 KGHSH and CDR2 LQKENI. The CDR3 totals 12 residues. For the CDR3, the DNA is TGTGCCAGCTCACCGGGACACTATACGCAGTATTTT. It translates to CASSPGHYTQYF. The whole variable domain, filled in from reference TRBV18 and TRBJ2-3, reads NAGVMQNPRHLVRRRGQEARLRCSPMKGHSHVYWYRQLPEEGLKFMVYLQKENIIDESGMPKERFSAEFPKEGPSILRIQQVVRGDSAAYFCASSPGHYTQYFGPGTRLTVL.

This clonotype was picked up a small number of times. The genes are TRBV3-1 and TRBJ1-2, with 9 bases aligning to TRBD1. The CDR3 consists of 15 residues. In germline, CDR1 is LGHDT, CDR2 YNNKEL (reference sequence). Unmatched junction bases numbered 9, after V lost 3 bases and J lost 7 bases. CDR3 bases: TGTGCCAGCAGCCATTTAACAGGGGGCGCAGGTGGCTACACCTTC. Protein: CASSHLTGGAGGYTF.

This chain uses TRBV5-1 with TRBJ2-3, with 11 bases matching TRBD1. Germline V gene lookup returns CDR1 SGHRS and CDR2 YFSETQ. The J segment lost 5 bases and the V segment lost 4 bases, leaving 9 bases of the junction unmatched. The CDR3 runs to 16 residues. Written as DNA, the CDR3 is TGCGCCAGCAGCCTTCTGTCGGGACAGGGGGGAGATACGCAGTATTTT. Translation: CASSLLSGQGGDTQYF.

The genes are TRBV20-1 and TRBJ2-1, with 10 bases identical to TRBD2. The V and J ends lost 2 bases and 9 bases, in that order; junction bases with no gene match: 7. Germline V lookup: CDR1 DFQATT, CDR2 SNEGSKA (reference sequence). The CDR3 runs 14 residues. The CDR3: CSARWVAGGLEQFF. In DNA, the CDR3 is TGCAGTGCTAGATGGGTAGCGGGGGGACTTGAGCAGTTCTTC.

The CDR3 loop is CATSGDPGLAPISTDTQYF. CDR3 nucleotide sequence: TGTGCCACCAGCGGTGACCCGGGACTAGCGCCTATTAGCACAGATACGCAGTATTTT. This chain uses TRBV15 with TRBJ2-3; TRBD2 agrees at 10 bases. Germline V CDR1 and CDR2: LNHNV, YYDKDF (reference sequence). The CDR3 sequence is 19 residues long. Trimming cost V 5 bases and J 0 bases; bases outside gene matches: 14. Drawing the rest from reference TRBV15 and TRBJ2-3, the complete variable domain is DAMVIQNPRYQVTQFGKPVTLSCSQTLNHNVMYWYQQKSSQAPKLLFHYYDKDFNNEADTPDNFQSRRPNTSFCFLDIRSPGLGDTAMYLCATSGDPGLAPISTDTQYFGPGTRLTVL.

The rearrangement joins TRBV4-3 to TRBJ2-4; D ambiguous. The J call may be incorrect, as the DNA end agrees better with TRBJ2-7. CDR1 and CDR2 from the germline V gene are LGHNA and YSLEER. This CDR3 spans 14 amino acids. As DNA, the CDR3 is TGCGCCAGCAGCCAAGATCACCGTCCCTACGAGCAGTACTTC. Translated: CASSQDHRPYEQYF.

The V and J genes are TRBV4-1 and TRBJ2-1; 8 nucleotides match TRBD2. Trimming removed 0 bases from V and 7 bases from J; junction bases left unmatched: 5. The germline gives CDR1 MGHRA, CDR2 YSYEKL. The CDR3 sequence is 15 residues long. As DNA, the CDR3 is TGCGCCAGCAGCCAAGAGAGCGGGAGTAGAAATGAGCAGTTCTTC. This gives the protein CASSQESGSRNEQFF.

The sample holds a few counts of this clonotype. The chain joins TRBV10-1 to TRBJ2-3; 7 bases map to TRBD2. From germline, CDR1 is WNHNN and CDR2 SYGVQD (reference sequence). After removal of 5 bases from V and 6 bases from J, the junction contained 2 bases not matched to a gene. The CDR3 covers 12 residues. The chain's CDR3 is CASSTGGDTQYF. The CDR3 nucleotides are TGCGCCAGCAGTACCGGGGGGGATACGCAGTATTTT.

This sequence joins TRBV21-1 and TRBJ2-1; the D call TRBD1 from the table was never checked on the DNA. TRBV21-1 is a pseudogene. The CDR3 consists of 15 residues. CDR3 bases: TGTGCCGGCAGCACCCGACAGGGAACCTACAATGAGCAGTTCTTC. Protein sequence: CAGSTRQGTYNEQFF.

This clonotype came up a few times. This sequence joins TRBV20-1 and TRBJ2-3; D may be TRBD2 (6 bases). CDR1 and CDR2 from the germline V gene are DFQATT and SNEGSKA (reference sequence). The CDR3 length is 15 residues. Trimming removed 5 bases at V and 2 bases at J, with 17 bases between. CDR3 DNA sequence: TGCAGTGCTGGACTACCAGTCTTGTACACAGATACGCAGTATTTT. Protein sequence: CSAGLPVLYTDTQYF.

V usage is TRBV5-1 and J usage is TRBJ2-7, with 8 nucleotides matching TRBD2. The V gene end was trimmed by 4 bases and the J gene end by 5 bases; junction bases not matched to a gene: 11. The CDR3 contains 15 residues. Looked up from germline, CDR1 is SGHRS and CDR2 is YFSETQ. The CDR3 DNA is TGCGCCAGCAGCGCCGGGGGGGCCAGCCCCCACGAGCAGTACTTC. Protein: CASSAGGASPHEQYF. Drawing the rest from reference TRBV5-1 and TRBJ2-7, the complete variable domain is KAGVTQTPRYLIKTRGQQVTLSCSPISGHRSVSWYQQTPGQGLQFLFEYFSETQRNKGNFPGRFSGRQFSNSRSEMNVSTLELGDSALYLCASSAGGASPHEQYFGPGTRLTVT.

This clonotype was seen many times. This sequence joins TRBV27 and TRBJ1-2; 10 bases align to TRBD1. V was pared by 5 bases and J by 1 base, with 13 bases of the junction left unmatched. Germline CDR1 and CDR2: MNHEY and SMNVEV (reference sequence). CDR3 length equals 18 residues. The CDR3 region is CASSPLVWDRGGNYGYTF. CDR3 nucleotides: TGTGCCAGCAGTCCCCTTGTGTGGGACAGGGGTGGTAACTATGGCTACACCTTC.

The chain recombines TRBV5-5 with TRBJ2-6, with unresolved D. The CDR3 extends over 15 amino acids. In germline, CDR1 is SGHKS, CDR2 YYEKEE (reference sequence). Trimming stripped 2 bases from V and 0 bases from J, with 6 bases between. The CDR3 spells CASSFGNSGANVLTF. CDR3 nucleotide sequence: TGTGCCAGCAGCTTTGGGAACTCTGGGGCCAACGTCCTGACTTTC.

This chain links TRBV7-2 with TRBJ2-1, with D possibly TRBD2 on 6 matching bases. Trimming cost V 3 bases and J 4 bases, with 13 bases left between them. This CDR3 contains 15 residues. The V gene's germline CDR1 is SGHTA and CDR2 FQGNSA. For the CDR3, the DNA is TGTGCCAGCAGCTTCCTGGGACTTGGTTACAATGAGCAGTTCTTC. Translating gives CASSFLGLGYNEQFF.

This clonotype was seen a handful of times. In DNA, the CDR3 is TGTGCCAGCAGTTTCGGCCCAAGATATGGCTACACCTTC. Translating it yields CASSFGPRYGYTF. The chain combines TRBV27 with TRBJ1-2, with D uncertain. The CDR3 has 13 residues. The germline V and J ends were trimmed by 3 bases and 5 bases, with 10 bases remaining between them. Germline values: CDR1 MNHEY, CDR2 SMNVEV (reference sequence).

This clonotype was picked up a small number of times. The rearrangement uses TRBV4-2 and TRBJ2-3, with 10 bases that match TRBD2. CDR3 length: 16 residues. After removal of 0 bases from V and 2 bases from J, the junction contained 2 bases not matched to a gene. The germline CDR1 and CDR2 sequences are LGHNA and YNFKEQ. The CDR3 is CASSQEGTSATDTQYF. The CDR3 nucleotides are TGTGCCAGCAGCCAAGAGGGGACTAGCGCCACAGATACGCAGTATTTT.

V usage is TRBV20-1 and J usage is TRBJ2-5; 10 positions match TRBD1. The CDR3 contains 16 residues. The germline gives CDR1 DFQATT, CDR2 SNEGSKA (reference sequence). Germline trimming cut 1 base from V and 0 bases from J; bases unmatched to any gene: 5. This CDR3 is CSARADRGRYQETQYF. CDR3 coding DNA: TGCAGTGCTAGAGCCGACAGGGGGCGCTACCAAGAGACCCAGTACTTC.

V gene TRBV24-1 combines with J gene TRBJ2-1, with 11 bases lining up with TRBD2. There are 16 residues in the CDR3. Germline values: CDR1 KGHDR, CDR2 SFDVKD. The J segment lost 8 bases and the V segment lost 6 bases, leaving 11 bases of the junction unmatched. The CDR3 is CATSSSPSGRRDEQFF. The CDR3, as DNA: TGTGCCACCAGTTCCTCCCCTAGCGGGAGGCGGGATGAGCAGTTCTTC.

V and J are TRBV6-6 and TRBJ1-2; a weak D match, TRBD1 (5 bases). V shed 2 bases and J shed 6 bases, with 10 bases lying between them. The germline V gene encodes CDR1 MNHNY and CDR2 SVGAGI (reference sequence). CDR3 size: 13 residues. CDR3 amino acids: CASSYGPGDGYTF. Written as DNA, the CDR3 is TGTGCCAGCAGTTACGGGCCGGGGGATGGCTACACCTTC.

The chain links TRBV5-1 to TRBJ2-4; the match to TRBD2 covers 10 bases. Judging by the DNA end, TRBJ2-7 fits better; the J call may be wrong. The CDR3 runs to 16 residues. Germline V gene data show CDR1 as SGHRS and CDR2 as YFSETQ. In DNA, the CDR3 is TGCGCCAGCAGCTTACTTCATAGCGGGAGGAGGTACGAGCAGTACTTC. Its translation: CASSLLHSGRRYEQYF.

The rearrangement joins TRBV6-5 to TRBJ1-6; TRBD1 agrees at 9 bases. V lost 4 bases and J lost 10; bases outside the gene matches: 5. The CDR3 extends over 14 amino acids. CDR1 MNHEY and CDR2 SVGAGI come from the germline V gene. CDR3 sequence reads: CASSWDRVESPLHF. The CDR3 region has the DNA TGTGCCAGCAGTTGGGACAGGGTGGAATCACCCCTCCACTTT.

Concerning this clonotype itself: An end of the junction does not agree with germline; a read error may underlie this. The chain uses TRBV9 and TRBJ1-2, with no clear D. Looked up from germline, CDR1 is SGDLS and CDR2 is YYNGEE. This CDR3 is built from 13 residues. The CDR3 nucleotides read TGCGCCAGCAGCGTGTGGAAAAACTATGGCTACACCTTC. The encoded protein is CASSVWKNYGYTF.

The J gene is TRBJ2-1, the V gene TRBV11-2; possibly TRBD2 for D (6 bases). Trimming shortened V by 2 bases and J by 2 bases, and 13 bases separated the two germline ends. The CDR3 is 16 amino acids. Germline V lookup: CDR1 SGHAT, CDR2 FQNNGV. The CDR3 nucleotides are TGTGCCAGCAGCTTACCGGCGGGGAAGACCTACAATGAGCAGTTCTTC. Its protein is CASSLPAGKTYNEQFF.

This clonotype was seen more than once but under ten times. The chain is built from TRBV20-1 and TRBJ2-5, with 7 nucleotides matching TRBD2. This CDR3 comprises 12 residues. CDR1 and CDR2 from the germline V gene are DFQATT and SNEGSKA (reference sequence). V shed 6 bases and J 2 bases; nucleotides not matched to a gene: 3. As DNA, the CDR3 is TGCAGTGCCGCACTAGCGCAAGAGACCCAGTACTTC. Translating gives CSAALAQETQYF.